The next 30 T cell receptor beta chains were all read from a single sample in a study of graft-versus-host responses after intestinal transplantation. The antigens for these receptors are not known. TCRdb's table, derived via immunoSEQ multiplex PCR, lists solely in-frame clones and lacks some. The sample shows 96,000 or so clones, approximately 90% of them seen only once. The source was unstimulated CD4+ T cells sorted from spleen or lymph node cells, collected before intestinal transplant. The receptors were sampled from a human donor who received an intestinal transplant.

CDR3 in DNA: TGTGCCTGGATTCACAGGGACCCAAACCAAGAGACCCAGTACTTC. The encoded protein is CAWIHRDPNQETQYF. The chain employs TRBV30 and TRBJ2-5, with D perhaps TRBD1 (6 bases). The germline V gene has CDR1 GTSNPN and CDR2 SVGIG (reference sequence). This CDR3 has 15 amino acids. Trimming took 4 bases from V and 0 from J, leaving 15 bases between them.

This chain connects TRBV6-1 to TRBJ1-1, with D perhaps matching TRBD1 (5 bases). Per germline, CDR1 MNHNS and CDR2 SASEGT. The ends were cut back, 5 bases at V and 7 bases at J, with 11 bases in the middle. The CDR3 is 12 amino acids. The CDR3 sequence is CASSRGMVEAFF. CDR3 nucleotide sequence: TGTGCCAGCAGTCGGGGGATGGTTGAAGCTTTCTTT.

The CDR3 DNA reads as TGTGCCACCAGCAGAGATGGAAACAGGGTAGACTATGGCTACACCTTC. This encodes CATSRDGNRVDYGYTF. The chain recombines TRBV15 with TRBJ1-2, with D perhaps matching TRBD1 (6 bases). Germline values: CDR1 LNHNV, CDR2 YYDKDF (reference sequence). The length of the CDR3 is 16 residues. Deletions cut 0 bases from V and 3 bases from J, with 14 bases between.

J is TRBJ2-2 and V is TRBV7-9; 9 bases line up with TRBD2. The length of the CDR3 is 15 residues. V lost 8 bases and J lost 1; bases outside the gene matches: 5. Per the germline V gene, CDR1 is SEHNR and CDR2 is FQNEAQ (reference sequence). DNA for the CDR3: TGTGCCAGCCGATTGACTAGCGGGAACACCGGGGAGCTGTTTTTT. It specifies CASRLTSGNTGELFF. The entire variable domain, with the rest obtained from reference TRBV7-9 and TRBJ2-2, is as follows: DTGVSQNPRHKITKRGQNVTFRCDPISEHNRLYWYRQTLGQGPEFLTYFQNEAQLEKSRLLSDRFSAERPKGSFSTLEIQRTEQGDSAMYLCASRLTSGNTGELFFGEGSRLTVL.

The gene calls are TRBV7-2 and TRBJ1-2; 7 bases are a match to TRBD1. J gave up 2 bases and V 2 bases, and 5 bases lay outside the gene matches. The CDR3 has 15 residues. In germline, CDR1 is SGHTA, CDR2 FQGNSA. As DNA, the CDR3 is TGTGCCAGCAGCTTATACCGGGGACAGAACTATGGCTACACCTTC. Translated, it gives CASSLYRGQNYGYTF.

The chain carries TRBV28 and TRBJ1-2; the match to TRBD1 covers 8 bases. V dropped 2 bases and J dropped 5; count of bases not matched to a gene: 22. The CDR3 spans 20 residues. The germline gives CDR1 MDHEN, CDR2 SYDVKM. CDR3 sequence: CASSLPTLPIYQGARYGYTF. DNA for the CDR3: TGTGCCAGCAGTTTACCCACCTTACCGATATACCAGGGGGCAAGGTATGGCTACACCTTC.

The chain employs TRBV29-1 and TRBJ2-3; 9 nucleotides align to TRBD1. Trimming removed 4 bases from V and 3 bases from J; junction bases left unmatched: 8. The CDR3 loop spans 15 amino acids. Germline V gene data show CDR1 as SQVTM and CDR2 as ANQGSEA. This CDR3 is CSVVWGGQGTDTQYF. CDR3 in DNA: TGCAGCGTTGTGTGGGGGGGACAGGGAACAGATACGCAGTATTTT.

The V and J genes are TRBV19 and TRBJ1-1, with 9 bases identical to TRBD1. This CDR3 is 13 amino acids long. Germline CDR1 reads LNHDA; CDR2 reads SQIVND (reference sequence). Germline trimming cut 3 bases from V and 9 bases from J; bases unmatched to any gene: 5. CDR3 residues: CASSIDRGSQAFF. In DNA, the CDR3 is TGTGCCAGTAGTATCGACAGGGGGAGTCAAGCTTTCTTT. Drawing the rest from reference TRBV19 and TRBJ1-1, the complete variable domain is DGGITQSPKYLFRKEGQNVTLSCEQNLNHDAMYWYRQDPGQGLRLIYYSQIVNDFQKGDIAEGYSVSREKKESFPLTVTSAQKNPTAFYLCASSIDRGSQAFFGQGTRLTVV.

The V and J genes are TRBV5-4 and TRBJ2-5, with 9 positions matching TRBD1. The V segment lost 0 bases and the J segment 5 bases; nucleotides outside the gene matches: 2. The CDR3 is 14 residues long. CDR1 is SGHNT, CDR2 YYREEE, per germline (reference sequence). CDR3 sequence: CASSLGQGVETQYF. CDR3 DNA: TGTGCCAGCAGCTTGGGACAGGGGGTCGAGACCCAGTACTTC. The full variable domain, its missing parts supplied by reference TRBV5-4 and TRBJ2-5, is ETGVTQSPTHLIKTRGQQVTLRCSSQSGHNTVSWYQQALGQGPQFIFQYYREEENGRGNFPPRFSGLQFPNYSSELNVNALELDDSALYLCASSLGQGVETQYFGPGTRLLVL.

This clone has a handful of counts. This chain joins TRBV28 and TRBJ1-5; weak D call: TRBD1 (5 bases). In germline, CDR1 is MDHEN, CDR2 SYDVKM. Trimming shortened V by 3 bases and J by 3 bases, and 12 bases separated the two germline ends. The CDR3 is made up of 15 amino acids. CDR3 sequence (DNA): TGTGCCAGCAGTTTTCTCAGGGTCTACAATCAGCCCCAGCATTTT. Amino acid sequence: CASSFLRVYNQPQHF.

The CDR3 protein is CASTMTGAGNTEAFF. CDR3 nucleotide sequence: TGTGCCAGCACCATGACAGGGGCCGGGAACACTGAAGCTTTCTTT. J is TRBJ1-1 and V is TRBV7-9, with 8 bases aligning to TRBD1. V trimming: 7 bases; J trimming: 1 base; junction bases outside the gene matches: 8. The CDR3 has 15 residues. Germline V gives CDR1 SEHNR, CDR2 FQNEAQ (reference sequence).

As concerns this clone: A junction end diverges from the germline sequence, so it may reflect a read error. The sample contains more than one DNA sequence encoding this CDR3. The chain employs TRBV19 and TRBJ1-1; 7 positions match TRBD1. The CDR3 has 16 amino acids. In germline, CDR1 is LNHDA, CDR2 SQIVND (reference sequence). The CDR3 sequence: CASSIDLGGINTEAFF. The CDR3 DNA is TGTGCCAGTAGTATAGATCTAGGGGGCATCAACACTGAAGCCTTCTTT.

The V call is TRBV7-3, the J call TRBJ1-5; TRBD1 matches at 11 bases. CDR3 length equals 15 residues. Trimming removed 2 bases from V and 6 bases from J; junction bases left unmatched: 3. CDR1 and CDR2 from the germline V gene are SGHTA and FQGTGA. CDR3 DNA sequence: TGTGCCAGCAGCTTAGGGACAGGGGGTTCTCAGCCCCAGCATTTT. Translation gives CASSLGTGGSQPQHF.

This sequence joins TRBV5-5 and TRBJ1-2; a possible D gene is TRBD1 (6 bases). From germline, CDR1 is SGHKS and CDR2 YYEKEE (reference sequence). The CDR3 has 14 amino acids. The V end lost 5 bases, the J end lost 4 bases, and 15 bases lay between the germline ends. The CDR3 coding sequence is TGTGCCAGCAGTCCGGGACAAATTCTCTATGGCTACACCTTC. This codes for CASSPGQILYGYTF.

The chain employs TRBV6-1 and TRBJ2-7; tentatively, D is TRBD2 (6 bases). The CDR3 length is 15 residues. The germline V gene encodes CDR1 MNHNS and CDR2 SASEGT. The V gene lost 4 bases and the J gene lost 2 bases, with 15 bases spanning the gap. CDR3 nucleotides: TGTGCCAGCAGTGCTAGGAGGGTACTTACCTACGAGCAGTACTTC. Translation gives CASSARRVLTYEQYF.

V and J are TRBV6-6 and TRBJ1-5; D perhaps matches TRBD1 (6 bases). The CDR3 length is 15 residues. In germline, CDR1 is MNHNY, CDR2 SVGAGI (reference sequence). Trimming took 7 bases from V and 6 from J, leaving 19 bases between them. As DNA, the CDR3 is TGTGCCAGCACCCGGGATTACAGGGAGAGTCAGCCCCAGCATTTT. Amino acids: CASTRDYRESQPQHF.

V gene TRBV4-1 combines with J gene TRBJ1-2; D may be TRBD1 (5 bases). The CDR3 length is 13 residues. The germline CDR1 and CDR2 sequences are MGHRA and YSYEKL. The V gene lost 0 bases and the J gene lost 7 bases, with 9 bases spanning the gap. DNA for the CDR3: TGCGCCAGCAGCCAAGATTTTCAGGGTGGCTACACCTTC. This codes for CASSQDFQGGYTF.

This clone was seen just once. The chain has TRBV5-5 and TRBJ1-5; 9 nucleotides line up with TRBD1. This CDR3 has 13 residues. The V gene's germline CDR1 is SGHKS and CDR2 YYEKEE (reference sequence). The J segment lost 7 bases and the V segment lost 4 bases, leaving 3 bases of the junction unmatched. CDR3 sequence: CASSRDRDQPQHF. The CDR3 nucleotides read TGTGCCAGCAGCCGGGACAGGGACCAGCCCCAGCATTTT.

V usage is TRBV15 and J usage is TRBJ2-7; D possibly corresponds to TRBD1 (5 bases). The CDR3 spans 14 residues. The V end lost 3 bases, the J end lost 1 base, and 10 bases lay between the germline ends. In germline, CDR1 is LNHNV, CDR2 YYDKDF (reference sequence). The CDR3 is CATSSARGSYEQYF. The CDR3 bases are TGTGCCACCAGCAGCGCAAGGGGATCCTACGAGCAGTACTTC. Together with reference TRBV15 and TRBJ2-7, the CDR3 gives the full variable domain: DAMVIQNPRYQVTQFGKPVTLSCSQTLNHNVMYWYQQKSSQAPKLLFHYYDKDFNNEADTPDNFQSRRPNTSFCFLDIRSPGLGDTAMYLCATSSARGSYEQYFGPGTRLTVT.

The chain employs TRBV18 and TRBJ1-4, with 10 bases lining up with TRBD1. Germline CDR1 is KGHSH and CDR2 is LQKENI. This CDR3 spans 16 amino acids. The V gene end was trimmed by 2 bases and the J gene end by 4 bases; junction bases not matched to a gene: 4. The CDR3, as DNA: TGTGCCAGCTCACCATGGGACAGGGGTCTTAATGAAAAACTGTTTTTT. It codes for CASSPWDRGLNEKLFF.

The chain uses TRBV2 and TRBJ1-2; 8 nucleotides agree with TRBD1. Germline values: CDR1 SNHLY, CDR2 FYNNEI. J was trimmed by 2 bases and V by 4 bases; bases with no gene match: 0. The CDR3 loop spans 13 amino acids. The CDR3 nucleotides are TGTGCCAGCAGTGGACAGGGGAACTATGGCTACACCTTC. Translation: CASSGQGNYGYTF.

The rearrangement joins TRBV18 to TRBJ2-5, with a tentative D call TRBD1 (6 bases). The ends were cut back, 2 bases at V and 0 bases at J, with 10 bases in the middle. From germline, CDR1 is KGHSH and CDR2 LQKENI. The CDR3 extends over 15 amino acids. The CDR3 nucleotides read TGTGCCAGCTCACCAGGGGACAATGACCAAGAGACCCAGTACTTC. Translation gives CASSPGDNDQETQYF.

The chain links TRBV5-1 to TRBJ2-6; D remains ambiguous. Trimming pared 4 bases from V and 0 bases from J, leaving 5 bases between. This CDR3 spans 14 amino acids. Germline V gene sequence: CDR1 SGHRS, CDR2 YFSETQ. The CDR3, as DNA: TGCGCCAGCAGCGACAACTCTGGGGCCAACGTCCTGACTTTC. It codes for CASSDNSGANVLTF.

The chain employs TRBV30 and TRBJ2-2; 7 bases align to TRBD1. The germline CDR1 and CDR2 sequences are GTSNPN and SVGIG (reference sequence). The CDR3 has 16 amino acids. With 3 bases clipped from V and 0 bases from J, the junction kept 7 bases outside the gene matches. CDR3 nucleotide sequence: TGTGCCTGGAGCCAAAGAGGGGGCTCGAACACCGGGGAGCTGTTTTTT. This gives the protein CAWSQRGGSNTGELFF.

This clone was seen just once. The chain combines TRBV5-1 with TRBJ1-2; D possibly corresponds to TRBD1 (6 bases). CDR1 and CDR2 from the germline V gene are SGHRS and YFSETQ. V was trimmed by 4 bases and J by 0 bases, leaving 19 bases between them. The CDR3 covers 17 residues. The CDR3 region has the DNA TGCGCCAGCAGCGGCGAGAGGGAGGGGACACCTAACTATGGCTACACCTTC. It encodes CASSGEREGTPNYGYTF.

Only one count was recorded for this clone. The chain links TRBV29-1 to TRBJ1-4; 8 bases match TRBD1. Trimming took 3 bases from V and 5 from J; bases not matched to a gene: 5. The CDR3 loop spans 14 amino acids. CDR1 is SQVTM, CDR2 ANQGSEA, per germline. The CDR3 nucleotides read TGCAGCGTTGAGACAGGGGCATCCAATGAAAAACTGTTTTTT. Its protein product is CSVETGASNEKLFF.

The chain combines TRBV29-1 with TRBJ2-5; D possibly corresponds to TRBD1 (6 bases). V lost 6 bases and J 2 bases, leaving 13 bases between the germline ends. This CDR3 has 13 amino acids. Germline-derived CDR1 and CDR2 are SQVTM and ANQGSEA. For the CDR3, the DNA is TGCAGCGTGTCCGGGACATTGCAAGAGACCCAGTACTTC. Protein: CSVSGTLQETQYF.

The J gene is TRBJ2-2, the V gene TRBV27; 7 bases are a match to TRBD1. The length of the CDR3 is 14 residues. From germline, CDR1 is MNHEY and CDR2 SMNVEV (reference sequence). After removal of 6 bases from V and 5 bases from J, the junction contained 6 bases not matched to a gene. The CDR3: CASRYRQGTGELFF. In DNA form, the CDR3 reads TGTGCCAGCAGATATCGACAGGGAACCGGGGAGCTGTTTTTT.

The CDR3 protein is CASSKDSLPYEAFF. CDR3 coding DNA: TGTGCCAGCAGTAAGGACAGCCTACCCTATGAAGCTTTCTTT. The rearrangement uses TRBV6-5 and TRBJ1-1; perhaps TRBD1 as D (6 bases). The CDR3 length is 14 residues. The V and J ends lost 5 bases and 7 bases respectively, with 17 bases between them. Germline CDR1 is MNHEY and CDR2 is SVGAGI.

The J gene is TRBJ2-1, the V gene TRBV5-1; 11 positions agree with TRBD2. The CDR3 contains 16 residues. Germline V gene lookup returns CDR1 SGHRS and CDR2 YFSETQ. Trimming at V came to 4 bases and at J to 8 bases, leaving 11 bases not matched to a gene. The CDR3 here is CASSNQLAGGKDEQFF. As DNA, the CDR3 is TGCGCCAGCAGCAATCAGCTAGCGGGAGGTAAGGATGAGCAGTTCTTC.